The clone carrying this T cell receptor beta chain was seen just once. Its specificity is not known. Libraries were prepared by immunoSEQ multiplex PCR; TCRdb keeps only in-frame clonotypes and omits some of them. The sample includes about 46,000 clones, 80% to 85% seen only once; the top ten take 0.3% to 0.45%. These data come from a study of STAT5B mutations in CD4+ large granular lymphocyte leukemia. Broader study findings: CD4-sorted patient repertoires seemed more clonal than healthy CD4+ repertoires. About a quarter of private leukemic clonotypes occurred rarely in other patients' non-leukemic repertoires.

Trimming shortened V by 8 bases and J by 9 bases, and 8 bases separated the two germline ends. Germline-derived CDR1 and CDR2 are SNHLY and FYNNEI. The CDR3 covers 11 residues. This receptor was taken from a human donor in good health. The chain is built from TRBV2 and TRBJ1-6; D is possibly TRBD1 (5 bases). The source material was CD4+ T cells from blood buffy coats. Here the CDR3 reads CASGGGSPLHF. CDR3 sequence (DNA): TGTGCCAGCGGGGGGGGTTCACCCCTCCACTTT.